These 15 T cell receptor beta chains originate from one sample sequenced in a study of cytomegalovirus exposure and HLA in healthy donors. The study ran its PCR with 60 Vbeta and 13 Jbeta primers. Profiled with immunoSEQ multiplex PCR; TCRdb holds only in-frame clones, not every one. The top ten clones hold about 4.7% of a sample with over 150,000 clones, about four fifths of them seen once. Sequences were obtained from PBMCs. The origin of the receptors is a man aged 30 to 39 in good health and CMV-seronegative.

The chain joins TRBV5-1 to TRBJ1-6; perhaps TRBD1 as D (6 bases). CDR3 length: 15 residues. Germline loops: CDR1 SGHRS, CDR2 YFSETQ. V was clipped by 0 bases and J by 6 bases, with 10 bases between them. CDR3 protein: CASSLARGGNSPLHF. CDR3 coding DNA: TGCGCCAGCAGCTTGGCCAGAGGGGGTAATTCACCCCTCCACTTT.

The chain is built from TRBV29-1 and TRBJ2-5; TRBD2 agrees at 12 bases. The junction had 2 bases not matched to a gene; V was cut back by 7 bases and J by 2 bases. The CDR3 is 13 amino acids. In germline, CDR1 is SQVTM, CDR2 ANQGSEA. The chain's CDR3 is CSAGLAGQETQYF. CDR3 nucleotide sequence: TGCAGCGCTGGACTAGCGGGGCAAGAGACCCAGTACTTC.

The V call is TRBV11-3, the J call TRBJ2-1; TRBD2 might be the D (6 bases). This CDR3 has 14 residues. In germline, CDR1 is SGHNT, CDR2 YENEEA. V lost 9 bases, J lost 2 bases, and 14 bases lay in between. CDR3 sequence (DNA): TGTGCCAGTTCGCGGGGAGCTCCCTACAATGAGCAGTTCTTC. Its translation: CASSRGAPYNEQFF. The full variable domain, in which reference TRBV11-3 and TRBJ2-1 provide the parts outside the CDR3, is EAGVVQSPRYKIIEKKQPVAFWCNPISGHNTLYWYLQNLGQGPELLIRYENEEAVDDSQLPKDRFSAERLKGVDSTLKIQPAELGDSAVYLCASSRGAPYNEQFFGPGTRLTVL.

This clone was seen just once. The V gene is TRBV29-1, the J gene TRBJ2-2, with a possible D match to TRBD1 (5 bases). From germline, CDR1 is SQVTM and CDR2 ANQGSEA. Trimming removed 6 bases at V and 0 bases at J, with 11 bases between. CDR3 size: 14 residues. The CDR3 nucleotides read TGCAGCGTGGAGAAAGGGGCGAACACCGGGGAGCTGTTTTTT. Amino acid sequence: CSVEKGANTGELFF.

This clone has a handful of counts. V is TRBV15 and J is TRBJ1-1; D is perhaps TRBD1 (5 bases). Trimming took off 3 bases at V and 0 bases at J, with 11 bases between the two ends. Germline CDR1 and CDR2: LNHNV and YYDKDF (reference sequence). This CDR3 contains 15 residues. The DNA for the CDR3 is TGTGCCACCAGCAGTCTACAGGTGTTGAACACTGAAGCTTTCTTT. Protein: CATSSLQVLNTEAFF.

V usage is TRBV19 and J usage is TRBJ1-1; a possible D gene is TRBD1 (6 bases). V was pared by 5 bases and J by 1 base, with 20 bases between. CDR3 size: 17 residues. Germline assignment: CDR1 LNHDA and CDR2 SQIVND (reference sequence). This chain's CDR3 is CASSYPTGDVPNTEAFF. CDR3 DNA: TGTGCCAGTAGTTACCCGACAGGAGACGTTCCGAACACTGAAGCTTTCTTT. The entire variable domain, with the rest obtained from reference TRBV19 and TRBJ1-1, is as follows: DGGITQSPKYLFRKEGQNVTLSCEQNLNHDAMYWYRQDPGQGLRLIYYSQIVNDFQKGDIAEGYSVSREKKESFPLTVTSAQKNPTAFYLCASSYPTGDVPNTEAFFGQGTRLTVV.

The chain joins TRBV29-1 to TRBJ2-3; 10 positions agree with TRBD2. Per the germline V gene, CDR1 is SQVTM and CDR2 is ANQGSEA. The CDR3 runs 14 residues. With V trimmed by 7 bases and J by 6 bases, 10 bases remained unmatched. This CDR3 reads CSAGAGGPLDTQYF. The CDR3 DNA sequence: TGCAGCGCTGGAGCGGGAGGGCCTCTGGATACGCAGTATTTT.

This chain uses TRBV9 with TRBJ1-1, with TRBD1 as a possible D gene (5 bases). Germline V gene data show CDR1 as SGDLS and CDR2 as YYNGEE. V lost 3 bases, J lost 6 bases, and 9 bases lay in between. The CDR3 totals 12 residues. The chain's CDR3 is CASSALGPEAFF. In nucleotides, the CDR3 is TGTGCCAGCAGCGCCCTGGGGCCTGAAGCTTTCTTT.

The sample holds one count of this clone. This chain's CDR3 is CASSLSQGRAFF. As DNA, the CDR3 is TGTGCCAGCAGCTTATCACAGGGGCGGGCTTTCTTT. This sequence joins TRBV7-2 and TRBJ1-1; 7 positions match TRBD1. Germline V gene lookup returns CDR1 SGHTA and CDR2 FQGNSA. J gave up 11 bases and V 2 bases, and 5 bases lay outside the gene matches. CDR3 length equals 12 residues.

The chain couples TRBV30 to TRBJ1-2, with a possible D match to TRBD1 (5 bases). The CDR3 totals 14 residues. V was pared by 2 bases and J by 7 bases, with 17 bases between. Germline CDR1 and CDR2: GTSNPN and SVGIG (reference sequence). The CDR3 sequence: CAWSLQGLTGGYTF. The CDR3 DNA sequence: TGTGCCTGGAGTCTGCAGGGTCTTACAGGTGGCTACACCTTC.

V is TRBV28 and J is TRBJ2-1; D is unresolved. The CDR3 contains 15 residues. Germline V lookup: CDR1 MDHEN, CDR2 SYDVKM. With 5 bases removed from V and 2 bases from J, the gap between germline ends came to 13 bases. CDR3 sequence reads: CASSPGRLTYNEQFF. CDR3 DNA: TGTGCCAGCAGTCCGGGTCGCCTCACCTACAATGAGCAGTTCTTC.

This chain links TRBV10-2 with TRBJ1-1; 8 bases align to TRBD1. Losses at the gene ends were 2 bases for V and 2 bases for J; bases not matched to a gene: 1. This CDR3 is built from 14 residues. The germline V gene encodes CDR1 WSHSY and CDR2 SAAADI. As DNA, the CDR3 is TGCGCCAGCAGTGAGGGGACAGGCAACACTGAAGCTTTCTTT. Amino acids: CASSEGTGNTEAFF.

The sample holds a few counts of this clone. This chain connects TRBV4-1 to TRBJ1-1; TRBD1 might be the D (5 bases). Germline V gene data show CDR1 as MGHRA and CDR2 as YSYEKL. Deletions cut 6 bases from V and 2 bases from J, with 13 bases between. This CDR3 has 14 residues. The CDR3 nucleotides are TGCGCCAGCAGGCAGGGATTGGTAAACACTGAAGCTTTCTTT. Encoded protein: CASRQGLVNTEAFF.

The chain combines TRBV4-1 with TRBJ2-1; 9 bases map to TRBD2. V lost 0 bases to trimming and J lost 7 bases; unmatched junction nucleotides: 13. The CDR3 covers 18 residues. The germline CDR1 and CDR2 sequences are MGHRA and YSYEKL. The CDR3 is CASSQELGSGRVGNEQFF. CDR3 coding DNA: TGCGCCAGCAGCCAAGAATTGGGTAGCGGGAGAGTCGGAAATGAGCAGTTCTTC.

Turning to this clone: This CDR3 is also generated by other DNA sequences in the sample. This chain uses TRBV7-9 with TRBJ2-7; no reliable D call. The CDR3 has 12 amino acids. The germline CDR1 and CDR2 sequences are SEHNR and FQNEAQ (reference sequence). V shed 5 bases and J shed 0 bases, with 5 bases lying between them. The CDR3 spells CASSPSSYEQYF. The CDR3 coding sequence is TGTGCCAGCAGCCCGAGCTCCTACGAGCAGTACTTC.